This entry concerns a single T cell receptor (beta chain). Its antigen is undetermined. The sample originates from a study of T cells in localized non-small cell lung cancer. Study-wide results and caveats: Within adjacent lung there appeared a median 57 of the top 100 tumor clones.

The table came from immunoSEQ multiplex PCR; TCRdb's copy has only in-frame clones and leaves some out. The data hold 59,000 or so clones, with about nine tenths observed a single time. V shed 3 bases and J shed 3 bases, with 9 bases lying between them. The CDR3 is made up of 13 amino acids. Germline V gene sequence: CDR1 SGHRS, CDR2 YFSETQ. This chain joins TRBV5-1 and TRBJ1-2; a weak D match, TRBD1 (6 bases). The sequencing used peripheral blood, collected before any cancer treatment. The TCR comes from a man aged 35-75 years with stage I lung adenocarcinoma. CDR3 nucleotide sequence: TGCGCCAGCAGCTCGGGGGGCGACTATGGCTACACCTTC. Protein sequence: CASSSGGDYGYTF.